This entry concerns a single T cell receptor beta chain. Its specificity is not known. This sample is drawn from a study of CD8+ T cells in alopecia areata. Study at large: For the treated group, dosing was oral tofacitinib at 5 to 10 mg twice daily.

Regarding treatment: oral pan-JAK inhibitor, 5-10 mg twice daily. CD4+ and CD8+ T cells were sorted from PBMCs. Study-wide findings and caveats: Administration of tofacitinib significantly diminished scalp clonality and expanded CD8+ clones within the top 100. While tofacitinib was given, many expanded lesional clones persisted in scalp and blood.

The germline gives CDR1 SGHDT, CDR2 YYEEEE. V was pared by 0 bases and J by 0 bases, with 4 bases of the junction left unmatched. The CDR3 runs to 16 residues. It was cDNA, reverse transcribed from extracted RNA, that served as the sequencing template. Assay used: immunoSEQ multiplex PCR; TCRdb lists only in-frame clones, some missing. In the table there are approximately 180,000 clones, under 80% of which are singletons. Sequencing used CD4+ T cells sorted from blood, obtained around week 50, from a patient treated with tofacitinib. The origin of this receptor is a human donor with alopecia areata. The chain uses TRBV5-6 and TRBJ2-3; 7 nucleotides align to TRBD1. In nucleotides, the CDR3 is TGTGCCAGCAGCTTGGGTGGCAGGGGGAGCACAGATACGCAGTATTTT. It yields the protein CASSLGGRGSTDTQYF.